The clone carrying this TCR beta chain was seen more than once but under ten times. This CDR3 has 14 residues. Germline trimming cut 5 bases from V and 8 bases from J; bases unmatched to any gene: 13. Germline V gene data show CDR1 as SGHRS and CDR2 as YFSETQ. The protocol was immunoSEQ multiplex PCR, while the TCRdb copy is restricted to in-frame clones and leaves out a portion. The sample holds some 82,000 clones, roughly 84% seen once. These data are taken from a study of control samples from healthy donors and cancer patients. Sequenced input: PBMCs. The chain carries TRBV5-1 and TRBJ2-7, with 7 bases that match TRBD2. This TCR was recovered from a man between 60 and 70 years old with head and neck cancer. The CDR3 coding sequence is TGCGCCAGCAGTCCTGAGAGCGGGACTATTCAGCAGTACTTC. As protein: CASSPESGTIQQYF.